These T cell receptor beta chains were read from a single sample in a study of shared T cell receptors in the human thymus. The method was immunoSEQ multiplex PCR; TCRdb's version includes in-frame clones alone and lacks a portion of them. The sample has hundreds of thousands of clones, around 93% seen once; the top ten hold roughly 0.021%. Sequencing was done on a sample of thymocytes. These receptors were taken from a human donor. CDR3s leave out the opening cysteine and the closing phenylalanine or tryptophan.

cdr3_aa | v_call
ASSNTSGRTYEQY | TRBV25-1
ASSQDLYPGPSPLSAETQY | TRBV4-2
ASSFRDSQETQY | TRBV5-1
ASSPRDPSTDTQY | TRBV5-8
ASIPRNEATDTQY | TRBV27
ASSDDRGNEQY | TRBV28
ATSAGLAGATGELF | TRBV15
ASSQEKRGPGTATGELF | TRBV14
ASSFSSGSENEQF | TRBV27
ATSTPDRGRDEQY | TRBV15
AISTHWTGGQYEQY | TRBV10-3
ASSATSGTDTQY | TRBV6-4
ASSLWPRGRRTEAF | TRBV27
ASTPRGGSSYEQY | TRBV5-1
ASSLAGRELEQY | TRBV5-1
ASSNRPSRQGANYGYT | TRBV5-1
ASSRTGSGELF | TRBV5-5
ASSLQGRGNTIY | TRBV27
ASSLVSLRNQPQH | TRBV7-2
ASSLSTGNQPQH | TRBV7-8